This T cell receptor beta chain is from a study of T cell repertoires in aging, cancer and after chemotherapy. Study results and limitations: Compared with age-matched healthy donors, untreated hematological or solid cancer patients showed higher blood TCR clonality. Healthy donors lost TCR diversity with age mainly through richness, cancer patients through richness and evenness.

TRB rearrangements spanning V, D and J were amplified using mixed TRB-A/B primers. TCRdb processed the multiplex PCR reads anew with MiXCR; each CDR3 protein has one entry. The sample includes fewer than 15,000 distinct CDR3 sequences, about a third of them seen just once. The CDR3 has 15 amino acids. V lost 6 bases, J lost 5 bases, and 19 bases lay in between. Per germline, CDR1 MNHGY and CDR2 SVAAGI. The template was genomic DNA from peripheral blood, not RNA. On this clonotype itself: Its antigen remains unknown.

This TCR derives from a human donor in good health. The donor label of this sample is uncertain. The genes are TRBV6-9 and TRBJ2-5, with D tentatively TRBD1 (6 bases). Sequencing was carried out using blood. This CDR3 reads CASSPDSAGVETQYF. The DNA of the CDR3 is TGTGCCAGCAGCCCGGACTCCGCAGGGGTGGAGACCCAGTACTTC.